A selection of T cell receptor beta chains follows, all from one sample in a study of T cell repertoires in cytomegalovirus infection. One entry per CDR3 protein results from TCRdb running MiXCR on the reads. The sample contains 150,000 or so distinct CDR3 sequences, 20% to 25% of which appear only once. The sample comprised PBMCs. Receptors were obtained from a human donor in good health (CMV status not recorded). Some clones in this sample may be carry-over from other donors' samples. CDR3s include the opening cysteine and the closing phenylalanine or tryptophan. The D gene is left open where the match is weak. Size is omitted from some rows. Given values are once, few, many or a class for expanded clones.

TGTGCCAGCAGCAGTCCTAGCGGGAGCTCCTACGAGCAGTACTTC | CASSSPSGSSYEQYF | NA | TRBJ2-7 | TRBV6-2/TRBV6-3 | TRBD2 | 15
TGTGCCAGCAGTCCCAGGGGAGCGGGGGGGGGTGAGCAGTTCTTC | CASSPRGAGGGEQFF | few | TRBJ2-1 | TRBV6-1 | TRBD2 | 15
TGTGCCAGCAGCTTGAATTCACAGGGAGGGGATGGCTACACCTTC | CASSLNSQGGDGYTF | few | TRBJ1-2 | TRBV5-6 | NA | 15
TGTGCCAGCAGTTATAAGTCTATAGGCAATCAGCCCCAGCATTTT | CASSYKSIGNQPQHF | many | TRBJ1-5 | TRBV7-2 | NA | 15
TGTGCCAGCAGCTTCGGACAGCGCACAGATACGCAGTATTTT | CASSFGQRTDTQYF | many | TRBJ2-3 | TRBV7-2 | NA | 14
TGTGCCAGCAGCTTAGGAGGGGGCAATGAGCAGTTCTTC | CASSLGGGNEQFF | many | TRBJ2-1 | TRBV7-2 | NA | 13
TGTGCCAGCAGCTTGGGGACAGGGGCAGATACGCAGTATTTT | CASSLGTGADTQYF | NA | TRBJ2-3 | TRBV5-4 | TRBD1 | 14
TGTGCCAGCAGCCATTCGGGGGAGATACCGTTCTTC | CASSHSGEIPFF | many | TRBJ2-1 | TRBV7-3 | NA | 12
TGTGCCAGCAGCTTAGAGAAAAGCGGGAGTCGGGAGACCCAGTACTTC | CASSLEKSGSRETQYF | NA | TRBJ2-5 | TRBV7-9 | TRBD2 | 16
TGCAGTGCCTCCTACTGGAGGGAGCCAGAGACCCAGTACTTC | CSASYWREPETQYF | few | TRBJ2-5 | TRBV20-1 | NA | 14
TGTGCCAGCCAAACAGGGTTTGGCAATCAGCCCCAGCATTTT | CASQTGFGNQPQHF | NA | TRBJ1-5 | TRBV28 | NA | 14
TGCAGCGTTGAACATAGCGGGCTTACTTACAATGAGCAGTTCTTC | CSVEHSGLTYNEQFF | NA | TRBJ2-1 | TRBV29-1 | TRBD2 | 15
TGCGCCAGCAGGGAGACGGGAGGAGGGTACAATGAGCAGTTCTTC | CASRETGGGYNEQFF | few | TRBJ2-1 | TRBV5-1 | TRBD2 | 15
TGTGCCAGCAGCTTTGGGACAGGGAAAGAAAAACTGTTTTTT | CASSFGTGKEKLFF | few | TRBJ1-4 | TRBV11-2 | TRBD1 | 14
TGTGCCAGCAGCCCTGCCCCGGGAGTGACTGAAGCTTTCTTT | CASSPAPGVTEAFF | NA | TRBJ1-1 | TRBV3-1 | NA | 14
TGTGCCAGTAGTATAGAAGGCTCCTACAATGAGCAGTTCTTC | CASSIEGSYNEQFF | few | TRBJ2-1 | TRBV19 | NA | 14
TGTGCCAGCAGGTTGGACCCCCCGGGACCTGAAGCTTTCTTT | CASRLDPPGPEAFF | NA | TRBJ1-1 | TRBV12-3/TRBV12-4 | NA | 14
TGTGCCAGCAGCCACGGGCGCTCCTCTGGAAACACCATATATTTT | CASSHGRSSGNTIYF | few | TRBJ1-3 | TRBV28 | NA | 15
TGTGCCAGCAGCCTGGGGGGGCTGGGGAATGAGCAGTTCTTC | CASSLGGLGNEQFF | NA | TRBJ2-1 | TRBV14 | NA | 14